The clone carrying this T cell receptor beta chain was observed once. Described time point: pretreatment peripheral blood. This entry is derived from a study of PD-L1 blockade in urothelial cancer. Study-wide background: Once treatment had started, blood was analyzed at 3 weeks (second dose) and again at 6 weeks. The median T cell count in blood samples was roughly 140,000.

Data came from immunoSEQ multiplex PCR; TCRdb stores just in-frame clones and leaves some out. The sample includes around 100,000 clones, 90% seen only once; the top ten take around 1.7%. Trimming took off 5 bases at V and 5 bases at J, with 19 bases between the two ends. Looked up from germline, CDR1 is MNHEY and CDR2 is SMNVEV (reference sequence). This CDR3 is built from 16 residues. Here the sequenced sample was PBMCs, taken around atezolizumab (anti-PD-L1) treatment. The chain employs TRBV27 and TRBJ2-1; possible D gene TRBD1, 8 bases. The origin of this receptor is a man in his 60s with urothelial cancer. The CDR3 DNA reads TGTGCCAGCAGTCCCCTCGGACAGGGAGGGAACAATGAGCAGTTCTTC. This gives the protein CASSPLGQGGNNEQFF.